This TCR beta chain emerged from a study of blood T cell repertoires in COVID-19. Turning to the study itself: PBMCs, B-cell-depleted T cells, or T cells provided the cDNA or gDNA that made up the material.

In the source study's methods: Reference gene primer amplification gave estimated nucleated cell counts. Data came from immunoSEQ multiplex PCR; TCRdb stores just in-frame clones and leaves some out. The DNA gave D and trimming, while V, J and clone size come from that table. The data contain around 240,000 clones, roughly 83% of them seen just once; the ten biggest clones take up around 2%. V trimming: 4 bases; J trimming: 5 bases; junction bases outside the gene matches: 7. The length of the CDR3 is 14 residues. Germline V gene sequence: CDR1 SGDLS, CDR2 YYNGEE. The study assigned cohorts using participant-reported clinical history. Either two negative PCRs, clearance, or symptom resolution qualified Cohort 3 donors as recovered.

The rearrangement uses TRBV9 and TRBJ2-3; 7 bases match TRBD2. Sequences were obtained from PBMCs or T cells enriched from blood (not recorded which). The TCR originated in a woman aged 45-59 years who had recovered from COVID-19. CDR3 sequence: CASSLGGDVDTQYF. The CDR3 nucleotides read TGTGCCAGCAGCCTGGGGGGGGATGTAGATACGCAGTATTTT.